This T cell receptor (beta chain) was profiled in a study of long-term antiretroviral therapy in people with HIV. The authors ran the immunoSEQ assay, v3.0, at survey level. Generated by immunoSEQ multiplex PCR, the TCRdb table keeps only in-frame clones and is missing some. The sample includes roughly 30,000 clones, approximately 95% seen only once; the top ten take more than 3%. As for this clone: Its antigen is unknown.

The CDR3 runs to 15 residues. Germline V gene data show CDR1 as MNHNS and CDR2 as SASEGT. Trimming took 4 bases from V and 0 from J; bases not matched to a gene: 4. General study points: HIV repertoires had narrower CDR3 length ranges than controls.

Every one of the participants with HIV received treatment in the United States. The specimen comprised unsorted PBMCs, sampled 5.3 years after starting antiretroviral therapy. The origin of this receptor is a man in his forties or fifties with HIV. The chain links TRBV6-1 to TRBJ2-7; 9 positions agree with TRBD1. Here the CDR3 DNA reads TGTGCCAGCAGTGCACAGGGACAGGGCTCCTACGAGCAGTACTTC. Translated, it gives CASSAQGQGSYEQYF.